This note documents a single T cell receptor beta chain sequence. This clonotype was detected a few times. Its antigen is unknown. Qualities for individual bases were not recorded, and no much larger clone is one base off. Inclusive of the bounding cysteine and phenylalanine, the CDR3 is 16 residues long. CDR3 DNA only is kept here, 48 bases in frame from base 1. CDR1 and CDR2, looked up from the germline V gene (reference sequence), are DFQATT and SNEGSKA. Trimming costs V 0 bases and J 0 bases, and their ends lie 13 bases apart. This sample was taken from a study of T cells after yellow fever vaccination (dated by TCRdb to the late 2010s). Study-wide context: The SMART-Seq v4 Ultra Low Input RNA kit was used to prepare libraries from fractions with low cell numbers. Bulk PBMC replicates and cell subsets were isolated from blood drawn at multiple timepoints before and after both primary and secondary immunization. To follow T-cell clones before and after primary and booster YFV17D yellow fever vaccination, bulk TCR alpha and beta repertoires were sequenced over time. Two healthy male donors made up the cohort, one aged 18 to 29 years and the other aged 30 to 40 years. The research as a whole found: A small share of clonotypes was detected in both CD4 and CD8 compartments, with the overlap likely arising from convergent recombination. Most clones expanded after primary vaccination (roughly 96% of CD4 and 70% to 90% of CD8) were re-detected after the booster, suggesting that broad memory maintenance occurred. Because the study included only two donors, the extent to which the findings can be generalized is limited. Computational filtering was required because FACS-sorted repertoires could contain abundant contaminating clonotypes from the bulk population. Compared with the primary T-cell response, the secondary T-cell response was weaker but faster, peaking on day 5 rather than day 15.

Sequencing used an Illumina NovaSeq 6000. Synthesis of TCR cDNA relied on 5'RACE template switching, a step that introduced a universal primer site along with unique molecular identifiers. Priming for cDNA synthesis came from both the TCR alpha and TCR beta constant segments. Two PCR steps were used to amplify libraries, with sample barcodes and sequencing adapters being added in the second step. Sequencing of libraries was done on Illumina HiSeq 2500 (2x100 bp) or NovaSeq (2x150 bp). The study's processing was this. MIGEC handled demultiplexing of reads and collapsing into UMI consensus sequences, while MiXCR performed V(D)J alignment. Clonotypes responding to the vaccine were identified with edgeR on replicate PBMC samples, with the criteria of FDR below 0.01 and a log2 fold change above 5 up to day 15. Each bulk clonotype received a CD4 or CD8 identity based on whether the sequenced CD4 or CD8 repertoire contained that clonotype at higher abundance. TCRdb trimmed public reads at Q25 via fastp, called clones via MiXCR and kept in-frame beta chains. CDR3 protein duplicates are merged, each entry listing the most common genes and DNA. TCRdb's processing, not the study's, gives the V and J calls here. This sample holds around 250,000 distinct CDR3 sequences; roughly 5.6% were observed only once. The top ten clonotypes cover more than 3% of the sample.

What this sample's treatment or condition label stands for: live attenuated yellow fever vaccine strain. PBMCs were isolated from peripheral blood using a standard Ficoll-Paque protocol. Dynabeads CD4 and CD8 positive selection kits were used to isolate CD4 and CD8 T-cell fractions. RNA was extracted with TriZol from bulk PBMCs, CD4 and CD8 fractions, and dextramer-positive and dextramer-negative fractions. The source was CD4+ T cells sorted from PBMCs, collected on the day of the yellow fever booster vaccination. The sequence was collected from a man aged 18 to 35 who received the YFV17D yellow fever vaccine. The V gene is TRBV20-1 and the J gene is TRBJ2-3, with TRBD2 as a weak D call on 6 bases. CDR3 protein: CSARDRVRGSTDTQYF. At the DNA level, the sequence is TGCAGTGCTAGAGATAGGGTCCGGGGGAGCACAGATACGCAGTATTTT.